The T cell receptor (beta chain) described here comes from a study of STAT5B mutations in CD4+ large granular lymphocyte leukemia. Study-wide points: Higher CD4+ than CD8+ T-LGLL clonality might reflect small sample size. 8/27 top patient clones versus 2/35 control clones were TRBV06-family.

V shed 5 bases, J shed 9 bases, and the junction held 10 bases outside the gene matches. The CDR3 is 16 amino acids. CDR1 is LNHDA and CDR2 is SQIVND in the germline V gene (reference sequence). The table came from immunoSEQ multiplex PCR; TCRdb's copy has only in-frame clones and leaves some out. Seen here are approximately 19,000 clones, 60% to 80% observed once, and the top ten hold approximately 30%. About this clone itself: Its target is unknown.

The sequencing sample was made of CD4+ T cells from blood buffy coats. The V and J genes are TRBV19 and TRBJ2-3, with TRBD2 identical over 14 bases. The clonotype comes from a human donor in good health. The CDR3 protein is CASSSPTSGGAGTQYF. Here the CDR3 DNA reads TGTGCCAGTAGTTCCCCGACTAGCGGGGGGGCCGGGACGCAGTATTTT.